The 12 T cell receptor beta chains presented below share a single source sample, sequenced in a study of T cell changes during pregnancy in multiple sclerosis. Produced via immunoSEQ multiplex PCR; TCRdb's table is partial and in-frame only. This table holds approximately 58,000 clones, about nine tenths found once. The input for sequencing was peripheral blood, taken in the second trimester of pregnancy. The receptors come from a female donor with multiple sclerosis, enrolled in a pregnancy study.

The CDR3 nucleotides read TGTGCCAGCAGTCCTTACAATGAGCAGTTCTTC. This sequence encodes CASSPYNEQFF. The chain uses TRBV2 and TRBJ2-1, with D unclear. V lost 5 bases to trimming and J lost 4 bases, with 3 bases between them. CDR1 SNHLY and CDR2 FYNNEI come from the germline V gene. The CDR3 is 11 amino acids.

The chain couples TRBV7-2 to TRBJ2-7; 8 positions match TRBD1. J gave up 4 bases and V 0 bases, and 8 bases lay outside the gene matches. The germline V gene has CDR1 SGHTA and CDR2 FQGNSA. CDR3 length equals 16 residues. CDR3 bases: TGTGCCAGCAGCTTAGCGGCAGGGGGCATCGGATACGAGCAGTACTTC. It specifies CASSLAAGGIGYEQYF.

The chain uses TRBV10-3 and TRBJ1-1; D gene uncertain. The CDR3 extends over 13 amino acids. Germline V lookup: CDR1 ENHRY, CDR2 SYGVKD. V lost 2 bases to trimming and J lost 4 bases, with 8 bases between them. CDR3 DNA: TGTGCCATCAGTGAGGGGCTGGGCACTGAAGCTTTCTTT. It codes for CAISEGLGTEAFF.

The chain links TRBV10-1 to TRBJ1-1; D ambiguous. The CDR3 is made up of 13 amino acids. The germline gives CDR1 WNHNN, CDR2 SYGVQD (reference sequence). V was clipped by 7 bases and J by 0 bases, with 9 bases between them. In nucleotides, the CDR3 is TGCGCCAGCACCGAGCCGCTGAACACTGAAGCTTTCTTT. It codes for CASTEPLNTEAFF.

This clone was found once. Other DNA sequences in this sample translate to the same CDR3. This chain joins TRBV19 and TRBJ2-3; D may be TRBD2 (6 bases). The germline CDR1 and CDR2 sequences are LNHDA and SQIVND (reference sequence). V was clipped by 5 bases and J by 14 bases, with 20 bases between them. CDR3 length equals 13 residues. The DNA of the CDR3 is TGTGCCAGTAGTGACCTTCGTGGGACTGAGCCGTATTTT. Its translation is CASSDLRGTEPYF.

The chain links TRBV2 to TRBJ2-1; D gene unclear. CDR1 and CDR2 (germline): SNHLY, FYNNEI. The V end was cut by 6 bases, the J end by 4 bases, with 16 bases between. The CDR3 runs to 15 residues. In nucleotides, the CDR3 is TGTGCCAGCAGGAGTCAGGTCCTCTCTTACAATGAGCAGTTCTTC. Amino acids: CASRSQVLSYNEQFF.

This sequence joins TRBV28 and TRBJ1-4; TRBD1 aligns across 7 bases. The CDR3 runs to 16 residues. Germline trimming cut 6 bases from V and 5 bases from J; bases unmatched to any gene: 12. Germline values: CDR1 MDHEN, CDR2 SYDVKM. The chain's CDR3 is CASSHPPGGINEKLFF. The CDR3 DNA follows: TGTGCCAGCAGCCACCCGCCAGGGGGGATAAATGAAAAACTGTTTTTT.

This CDR3 is CASSPPGGNEQFF. As DNA, the CDR3 is TGTGCCAGCAGCCCCCCCGGGGGGAATGAGCAGTTCTTC. The J gene is TRBJ2-1, the V gene TRBV7-3, with 7 nucleotides matching TRBD2. Germline V gene sequence: CDR1 SGHTA, CDR2 FQGTGA. V gave up 5 bases and J gave up 7 bases; unmatched junction bases: 5. The CDR3 consists of 13 residues.

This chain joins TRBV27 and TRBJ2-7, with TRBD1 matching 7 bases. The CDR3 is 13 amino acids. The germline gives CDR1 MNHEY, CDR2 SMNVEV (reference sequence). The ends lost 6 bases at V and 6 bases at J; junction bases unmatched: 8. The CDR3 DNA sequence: TGTGCCAGCAGCCTACTACAGGGGCCCGAGCAGTACTTC. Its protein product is CASSLLQGPEQYF.

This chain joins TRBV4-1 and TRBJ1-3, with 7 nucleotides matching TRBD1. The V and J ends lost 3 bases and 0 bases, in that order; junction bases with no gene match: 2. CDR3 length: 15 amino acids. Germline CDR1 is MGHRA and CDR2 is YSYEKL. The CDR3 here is CASSQDRFSGNTIYF. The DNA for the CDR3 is TGCGCCAGCAGCCAGGACAGGTTCTCTGGAAACACCATATATTTT.

CDR3 sequence reads: CAWSLTGGPLQETQYF. In DNA, the CDR3 is TGTGCCTGGAGTCTAACGGGAGGGCCCTTACAAGAGACCCAGTACTTC. The chain has TRBV30 and TRBJ2-5, with 8 bases identical to TRBD2. This CDR3 region has 16 residues. Germline CDR1 GTSNPN, CDR2 SVGIG (reference sequence). Unmatched junction bases numbered 10, after V lost 2 bases and J lost 2 bases.

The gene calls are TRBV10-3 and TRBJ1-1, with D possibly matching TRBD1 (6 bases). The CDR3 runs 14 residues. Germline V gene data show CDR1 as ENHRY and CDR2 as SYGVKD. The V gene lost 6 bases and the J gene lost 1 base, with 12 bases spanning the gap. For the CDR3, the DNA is TGTGCCATCAGGTCAGGGGTAGGGAACACTGAAGCTTTCTTT. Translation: CAIRSGVGNTEAFF.